These 27 T cell receptor beta chains originate from one sample sequenced in a study of T cell changes during pregnancy in multiple sclerosis. Libraries were prepared by immunoSEQ multiplex PCR; TCRdb keeps only in-frame clonotypes and omits some of them. The sample has around 20,000 clones; more than 70% are singletons. Specimen: CD4+ T cells from peripheral blood mononuclear cells, collected in the first trimester of pregnancy. The receptors were gathered from a female donor in good health, enrolled as a control in a pregnancy study.

The DNA of the CDR3 is TGCGCCAGCAGCTTGGCCTCTAGCGGGGGGTTCAATGAGCAGTTCTTC. Translating gives CASSLASSGGFNEQFF. This rearrangement joins TRBV5-1 to TRBJ2-1; TRBD2 matches at 11 bases. The CDR3 totals 16 residues. The junction had 5 bases not matched to a gene; V was cut back by 0 bases and J by 6 bases. The germline V gene encodes CDR1 SGHRS and CDR2 YFSETQ.

This CDR3 is CASSPPSGSGTGELFF. CDR3 bases: TGTGCCAGTAGTCCCCCGAGCGGGAGTGGTACCGGGGAGCTGTTTTTT. The chain couples TRBV19 to TRBJ2-2; 8 nucleotides agree with TRBD2. The CDR3 loop spans 16 amino acids. Trimming took 5 bases from V and 5 from J; bases not matched to a gene: 10. The germline CDR1 and CDR2 sequences are LNHDA and SQIVND (reference sequence).

By share of the sample, this clone is medium-sized (0.01 to 0.1%). The rearrangement joins TRBV30 to TRBJ1-1, with D unclear. The ends were cut back, 5 bases at V and 0 bases at J, with 10 bases in the middle. This CDR3 spans 13 amino acids. Germline CDR1 reads GTSNPN; CDR2 reads SVGIG (reference sequence). The CDR3 coding sequence is TGTGCCTGGGACCGGGTCATGAACACTGAAGCTTTCTTT. Translation gives CAWDRVMNTEAFF.

This clone was detected only once. The rearrangement uses TRBV5-1 and TRBJ2-3, with TRBD2 matching 7 bases. Germline loops: CDR1 SGHRS, CDR2 YFSETQ. The length of the CDR3 is 15 residues. V lost 3 bases and J lost 8; bases outside the gene matches: 12. The CDR3 DNA reads TGCGCCAGCAGCTCGGACCGGGACTATAAGGGTACGCAGTATTTT. It codes for CASSSDRDYKGTQYF.

The chain's CDR3 is CASSVEGLQGSANTEAFF. DNA of the CDR3: TGTGCCAGCAGCGTAGAAGGTTTACAGGGGTCCGCGAACACTGAAGCTTTCTTT. The chain employs TRBV9 and TRBJ1-1; 7 bases agree with TRBD1. V was pared by 0 bases and J by 1 base, with 12 bases of the junction left unmatched. Germline CDR1 and CDR2: SGDLS and YYNGEE. This CDR3 has 18 amino acids.

The J gene is TRBJ2-1, the V gene TRBV9, with 8 positions matching TRBD2. The germline V gene has CDR1 SGDLS and CDR2 YYNGEE. The CDR3 has 18 amino acids. Trimming took 0 bases from V and 8 from J; bases not matched to a gene: 16. Here the CDR3 reads CASSVDTPGLGVSDEQFF. The CDR3 DNA reads TGTGCCAGCAGCGTAGACACCCCGGGACTAGGGGTTTCGGATGAGCAGTTCTTC. Full variable domain (outside the CDR3, taken from reference TRBV9 and TRBJ2-1): DSGVTQTPKHLITATGQRVTLRCSPRSGDLSVYWYQQSLDQGLQFLIQYYNGEERAKGNILERFSAQQFPDLHSELNLSSLELGDSALYFCASSVDTPGLGVSDEQFFGPGTRLTVL.

The rearrangement links TRBV10-3 to TRBJ1-2; TRBD1 matches 9 bases. J was trimmed by 5 bases and V by 6 bases; bases with no gene match: 7. This CDR3 region has 14 residues. CDR1 is ENHRY, CDR2 SYGVKD, per germline. As DNA, the CDR3 is TGTGCCATCAGCCAGGGACAGGGACTTTATGGCTACACCTTC. It encodes CAISQGQGLYGYTF.

The chain links TRBV7-9 to TRBJ2-3; 8 positions match TRBD2. CDR3 length equals 13 residues. J was trimmed by 3 bases and V by 6 bases; bases with no gene match: 2. The germline CDR1 and CDR2 sequences are SEHNR and FQNEAQ (reference sequence). The CDR3 coding sequence is TGTGCCAGCAGGGAGCGGGAGACAGATACGCAGTATTTT. Protein: CASRERETDTQYF.

This clone was found once. V is TRBV5-4 and J is TRBJ2-1; 7 nucleotides line up with TRBD2. The germline CDR1 and CDR2 sequences are SGHNT and YYREEE (reference sequence). The J segment lost 5 bases and the V segment lost 9 bases, leaving 17 bases of the junction unmatched. The CDR3 has 16 amino acids. In DNA form, the CDR3 reads TGTGCCACCTTTCAGAGCGCGTGGGAGGGCCACAATGAGCAGTTCTTC. Protein sequence: CATFQSAWEGHNEQFF.

The V gene is TRBV7-2, the J gene TRBJ1-1; a possible D gene is TRBD1 (5 bases). The CDR3 covers 16 residues. The V gene's germline CDR1 is SGHTA and CDR2 FQGNSA. The V gene lost 5 bases and the J gene lost 3 bases, with 19 bases spanning the gap. In DNA, the CDR3 is TGTGCCAGCAGCGTAAGGGCAGGGCGTGGGGACACTGAAGCTTTCTTT. As protein: CASSVRAGRGDTEAFF.

The chain links TRBV7-2 to TRBJ1-5; a weak D match, TRBD1 (5 bases). The CDR3 is made up of 16 amino acids. V was cut by 0 bases and J by 3 bases, with 12 bases left in between. The germline CDR1 and CDR2 sequences are SGHTA and FQGNSA. Here the CDR3 DNA reads TGTGCCAGCAGCTTAGCCGGCAGGGTGAACAATCAGCCCCAGCATTTT. Amino acids: CASSLAGRVNNQPQHF.

The chain couples TRBV5-3 to TRBJ2-3; 8 bases are a match to TRBD1. TRBV5-3 is filed as an ORF, its function uncertain. The CDR3 has 15 amino acids. Losses at the gene ends were 2 bases for V and 4 bases for J; bases not matched to a gene: 6. CDR3 DNA: TGTGCCAGAAGCTTCCGACAGGGGCGAGCAGATACGCAGTATTTT. Amino acids: CARSFRQGRADTQYF.

This clone is a singleton in its sample. The CDR3, as DNA: TGTGCCAGCCACTGGCGGGAGGGCCTCGAGACCCAGTACTTC. The encoded protein is CASHWREGLETQYF. V usage is TRBV5-6 and J usage is TRBJ2-5, with 9 bases identical to TRBD2. The CDR3 totals 14 residues. Trimming at V came to 7 bases and at J to 5 bases, leaving 9 bases not matched to a gene. The germline gives CDR1 SGHDT, CDR2 YYEEEE.

The chain is built from TRBV7-9 and TRBJ2-7, with D perhaps matching TRBD1 (6 bases). CDR1 and CDR2 (germline): SEHNR, FQNEAQ (reference sequence). CDR3 length: 15 amino acids. Trimming took 1 base from V and 2 from J, leaving 12 bases between them. The chain's CDR3 is CASSLGGHAAYEQYF. CDR3 coding DNA: TGTGCCAGCAGCTTAGGGGGACACGCTGCCTACGAGCAGTACTTC.

The chain employs TRBV10-1 and TRBJ2-1; D is undetermined. Germline V gene data show CDR1 as WNHNN and CDR2 as SYGVQD (reference sequence). The CDR3 sequence is 13 residues long. Trimming left V 8 bases short and J 3 bases short, with 11 bases between. This CDR3 is CASSGPVYNEQFF. The CDR3 bases are TGCGCCAGCTCCGGTCCGGTCTACAATGAGCAGTTCTTC.

The chain's CDR3 is CASSRGLAGRETQYF. CDR3 DNA: TGTGCCAGTAGTAGGGGACTAGCGGGGCGGGAGACCCAGTACTTC. The chain carries TRBV19 and TRBJ2-5; 13 bases fit TRBD2. The ends lost 4 bases at V and 5 bases at J; junction bases unmatched: 4. The CDR3 covers 15 residues. Per germline, CDR1 LNHDA and CDR2 SQIVND (reference sequence).

The DNA for the CDR3 is TGTGCCAGTAGCCCCCGACAGGTTGAGACCCAGTACTTC. Translation gives CASSPRQVETQYF. The chain uses TRBV19 and TRBJ2-5; TRBD1 is a possible D gene (6 bases). The CDR3 contains 13 residues. The V and J ends lost 6 bases and 5 bases respectively, with 13 bases between them. Per germline, CDR1 LNHDA and CDR2 SQIVND (reference sequence). The full variable domain, its missing parts supplied by reference TRBV19 and TRBJ2-5, is DGGITQSPKYLFRKEGQNVTLSCEQNLNHDAMYWYRQDPGQGLRLIYYSQIVNDFQKGDIAEGYSVSREKKESFPLTVTSAQKNPTAFYLCASSPRQVETQYFGPGTRLLVL.

The chain employs TRBV9 and TRBJ2-1; weak D call: TRBD2 (5 bases). V was shortened by 4 bases and J by 4 bases, with 18 bases between the two germline ends. CDR1 SGDLS and CDR2 YYNGEE come from the germline V gene. The CDR3 is 16 residues long. This CDR3 is CASSPGLRRLYNEQFF. The DNA of the CDR3 is TGTGCCAGCAGCCCCGGGCTCAGAAGACTATACAATGAGCAGTTCTTC.

This clone was seen a single time. The chain joins TRBV2 to TRBJ1-5, with D perhaps matching TRBD1 (5 bases). This CDR3 comprises 15 residues. Trimming shortened V by 4 bases and J by 4 bases, and 14 bases separated the two germline ends. Germline CDR1 is SNHLY and CDR2 is FYNNEI. CDR3 sequence reads: CASSVKRGQNQPQHF. The CDR3 DNA follows: TGTGCCAGCAGTGTCAAAAGGGGCCAAAATCAGCCCCAGCATTTT.

The V gene is TRBV6-5, the J gene TRBJ2-3, with D perhaps matching TRBD1 (5 bases). Trimming pared 4 bases from V and 4 bases from J, leaving 9 bases between. This CDR3 spans 13 amino acids. Germline lookup yields CDR1 MNHEY and CDR2 SVGAGI. CDR3 DNA sequence: TGTGCCAGCAGTTCGACAGTTCCAGATACGCAGTATTTT. It translates to CASSSTVPDTQYF.

This chain joins TRBV18 and TRBJ2-3; 7 nucleotides align to TRBD2. Germline V gene sequence: CDR1 KGHSH, CDR2 LQKENI. CDR3 length equals 16 residues. Trimming removed 0 bases from V and 0 bases from J; junction bases left unmatched: 3. CDR3 protein: CASSPPASGSTDTQYF. The CDR3 DNA reads as TGTGCCAGCTCACCACCCGCTAGCGGTAGCACAGATACGCAGTATTTT.

This clone is medium-sized by share. The rearrangement uses TRBV7-2 and TRBJ2-7; 13 bases match TRBD2. The J segment lost 2 bases and the V segment lost 5 bases, leaving 6 bases of the junction unmatched. The germline CDR1 and CDR2 sequences are SGHTA and FQGNSA. CDR3 length: 16 amino acids. The CDR3 bases are TGTGCCAGCAGCCCCAGTGGGACTAGCGGGACCTACGAGCAGTACTTC. Protein: CASSPSGTSGTYEQYF.

The rearrangement links TRBV19 to TRBJ2-3; 12 bases are a match to TRBD2. The CDR3 has 14 residues. Unmatched junction bases numbered 2, after V lost 5 bases and J lost 5 bases. Germline lookup yields CDR1 LNHDA and CDR2 SQIVND (reference sequence). CDR3 in DNA: TGTGCCAGTAGTGCGGGACTAGCGGGAGATACGCAGTATTTT. It codes for CASSAGLAGDTQYF.

This clone was recorded only once. This chain uses TRBV2 with TRBJ2-4, with 7 bases identical to TRBD1. Germline lookup yields CDR1 SNHLY and CDR2 FYNNEI. The CDR3 totals 18 residues. After removal of 3 bases from V and 0 bases from J, the junction contained 11 bases not matched to a gene. This CDR3 is CASSDGQGGPVAKNIQYF. Written as DNA, the CDR3 is TGTGCCAGCAGTGACGGCCAAGGGGGCCCCGTAGCCAAAAACATTCAGTACTTC.

This chain connects TRBV11-1 to TRBJ2-1, with 7 bases that match TRBD2. The V and J ends lost 1 base and 9 bases, in that order; junction bases with no gene match: 9. This CDR3 is 15 amino acids long. CDR1 and CDR2 (germline): SGHAT, FQDESV (reference sequence). The CDR3 nucleotides read TGTGCCAGCAGCTTAGACGGTTTAGGCGGGAGTGAGCAGTTCTTC. Translated: CASSLDGLGGSEQFF.

The chain couples TRBV2 to TRBJ2-7; 8 bases are shared with TRBD1. The length of the CDR3 is 13 residues. J lost 2 bases, V lost 10 bases, and 7 bases had no gene match. Germline loops: CDR1 SNHLY, CDR2 FYNNEI. CDR3 nucleotide sequence: TGTGCCACCTCGAGGGACAGGACCTACGAGCAGTACTTC. Its translation is CATSRDRTYEQYF.

The CDR3 region has the DNA TGTGCCAGCAGAATTCCAGGGTCCCACGAGCAGTACTTC. This codes for CASRIPGSHEQYF. The V and J genes are TRBV11-3 and TRBJ2-7; D may be TRBD1 (5 bases). V lost 6 bases and J 5 bases, leaving 14 bases between the germline ends. CDR3 size: 13 residues. CDR1 and CDR2 from the germline V gene are SGHNT and YENEEA. Based on the CDR3 plus reference TRBV11-3 and TRBJ2-7, the full variable domain is EAGVVQSPRYKIIEKKQPVAFWCNPISGHNTLYWYLQNLGQGPELLIRYENEEAVDDSQLPKDRFSAERLKGVDSTLKIQPAELGDSAVYLCASRIPGSHEQYFGPGTRLTVT.